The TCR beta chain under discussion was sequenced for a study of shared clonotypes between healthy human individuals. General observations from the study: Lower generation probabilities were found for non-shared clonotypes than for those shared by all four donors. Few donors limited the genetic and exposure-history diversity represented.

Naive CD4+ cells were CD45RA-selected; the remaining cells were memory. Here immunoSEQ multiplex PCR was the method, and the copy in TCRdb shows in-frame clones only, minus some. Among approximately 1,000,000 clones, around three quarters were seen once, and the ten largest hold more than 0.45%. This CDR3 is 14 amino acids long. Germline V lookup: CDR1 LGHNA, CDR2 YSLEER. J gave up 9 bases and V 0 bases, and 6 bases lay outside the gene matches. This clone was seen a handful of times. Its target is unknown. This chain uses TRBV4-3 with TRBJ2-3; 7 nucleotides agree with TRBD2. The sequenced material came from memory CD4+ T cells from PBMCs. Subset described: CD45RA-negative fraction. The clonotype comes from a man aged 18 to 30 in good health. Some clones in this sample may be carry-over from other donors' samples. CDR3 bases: TGCGCCAGCAGCCAAGATCACTCGGGGGGAACGCAGTATTTT. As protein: CASSQDHSGGTQYF.